This TCR beta chain was identified in a study of human T cells and chemical hapten exposure. Across the study: Mainly, slight library volume differences in the pool made TCR yields vary.

Remarks on this clonotype: No antigen is known for it.

Time point defined: patch test 3, about 24 weeks after DPC sensitization. Treatment defined: therapeutic diphenylcyclopropenone sensitization with weekly scalp DPC. TCRdb called the RACE reads again in MiXCR, with one record for every CDR3 protein. The sample has approximately 160,000 distinct CDR3 sequences, 28% seen once. Study-level points and caveats: Relative to control repertoires, expanded TCRs gave rise to significantly more large CDR3 similarity clusters. No alteration of TCRs above 1 in 1000 frequency was seen with DPC sensitization.

The CDR3 length is 15 residues. V was pared by 5 bases and J by 7 bases, with 10 bases of the junction left unmatched. CDR1 and CDR2 (germline): MDHEN, SYDVKM. The receptor comes from a woman aged 18-29 years with alopecia areata. Some clones in this sample may be carry-over from other donors' samples. The rearrangement uses TRBV28 and TRBJ2-7; TRBD2 agrees at 11 bases. The sample in question was whole blood, obtained in connection with sensitization to the hapten diphenylcyclopropenone (DPC). CDR3 residues: CASSPTSGSSKEQYF. The CDR3 nucleotides are TGTGCCAGCAGTCCCACTAGCGGGAGTTCGAAAGAGCAGTACTTC. Full variable domain (rest looked up from reference TRBV28 and TRBJ2-7): DVKVTQSSRYLVKRTGEKVFLECVQDMDHENMFWYRQDPGLGLRLIYFSYDVKMKEKGDIPEGYSVSREKKERFSLILESASTNQTSMYLCASSPTSGSSKEQYFGPGTRLTVT.